Below are 15 T cell receptor beta chains sequenced from a single sample in a study of T cell responses to AZD1222 COVID-19 vaccine listed by TCRdb under 2021. Explained via the paper, the time point label denotes: baseline before first vaccination. The treatment or condition label on this specimen signifies: meningococcal conjugate vaccine given as trial control. The library was built by means of the immunoSEQ multiplex PCR assay. The clones in this table, taken by TCRdb from immuneACCESS, are in-frame only. Not every clone is retained; where verified, under half of the shortfall comes from an unresolved V gene, and the cause of the rest is unknown. A total of 75,000 to 95,000 clones appear in this sample, about 92% of them only once. Of the sample, approximately 7% falls within the top ten clones. The source material was peripheral blood, sampled on day 0 of MenACWY control vaccination. Every receptor here comes from an adult in good health.

The V gene is TRBV3-1 (or the pseudogene TRBV3-2), the J gene TRBJ1-1; 7 bases are shared with TRBD1. The J segment lost 0 bases and the V segment lost 5 bases, leaving 6 bases of the junction unmatched. CDR1 is LGHDT and CDR2 is YNNKEL in the germline V gene (reference sequence). This CDR3 has 15 amino acids. The CDR3 here is CASSALQGVNTEAFF. In nucleotides, the CDR3 is TGTGCCAGCAGCGCCCTCCAGGGGGTGAACACTGAAGCTTTCTTT.

This chain links TRBV24-1 with TRBJ1-1, with D possibly TRBD1 on 6 matching bases. The CDR3 is 13 residues long. V lost 7 bases, J lost 4 bases, and 12 bases lay in between. CDR1 and CDR2 from the germline V gene are KGHDR and SFDVKD. This CDR3 is CATRATGLTEAFF. CDR3 nucleotides: TGTGCCACCAGGGCAACAGGGCTCACTGAAGCTTTCTTT.

This chain uses TRBV21-1 with TRBJ2-7; the table's D gene call, TRBD1, was not cross checked with the DNA. TRBV21-1 is a pseudogene. This CDR3 has 16 residues. The CDR3 DNA reads TGTGCCAGCAGCGAAATGACAGGGGTGGAGAACTACGAGCAGTACTTC. As protein: CASSEMTGVENYEQYF.

V gene TRBV11-1 combines with J gene TRBJ2-5, with a weak D call TRBD1 (5 bases). The ends were cut back, 1 base at V and 2 bases at J, with 11 bases in the middle. CDR3 length: 15 residues. In germline, CDR1 is SGHAT, CDR2 FQDESV (reference sequence). CDR3 in amino acids: CASSLGAGIQETQYF. CDR3 bases: TGTGCCAGCAGCTTAGGGGCAGGGATACAAGAGACCCAGTACTTC.

The rearrangement joins TRBV20-1 to TRBJ2-5; the match to TRBD2 covers 8 bases. CDR1 and CDR2 (germline): DFQATT, SNEGSKA (reference sequence). There are 16 residues in the CDR3. The junction had 13 bases not matched to a gene; V was cut back by 6 bases and J by 1 base. Written as DNA, the CDR3 is TGCAGTGCCAGTCATCCGGGGGGGCAGTCCCAAGAGACCCAGTACTTC. Translating gives CSASHPGGQSQETQYF.

The rearrangement joins TRBV28 to TRBJ1-4, with TRBD1 as a possible D gene (6 bases). CDR1 MDHEN and CDR2 SYDVKM come from the germline V gene. The CDR3 has 12 residues. Trimming left V 7 bases short and J 8 bases short, with 11 bases between. The CDR3 region has the DNA TGTGCCAGCACGCGGGGGCGGGAAAAACTGTTTTTT. This codes for CASTRGREKLFF.

The chain links TRBV5-1 to TRBJ1-4; 10 bases are a match to TRBD1. Germline CDR1 SGHRS, CDR2 YFSETQ. The V and J ends lost 4 bases and 6 bases, in that order; junction bases with no gene match: 3. The CDR3 totals 14 residues. Written as DNA, the CDR3 is TGCGCCAGCAGCGCGACAGGGGGCGATGAAAAACTGTTTTTT. Translating it yields CASSATGGDEKLFF.

V and J are TRBV5-1 and TRBJ2-1; D might be TRBD2 (5 bases). This CDR3 has 15 residues. V lost 3 bases and J lost 3, with 13 bases in between. CDR1 is SGHRS, CDR2 YFSETQ, per germline. The CDR3 spells CASSYMDGNYNEQFF. CDR3 DNA sequence: TGCGCCAGCAGCTATATGGACGGGAACTACAATGAGCAGTTCTTC.

The V gene is TRBV6-5, the J gene TRBJ2-1, with no clear D. With 6 bases removed from V and 7 bases from J, the gap between germline ends came to 10 bases. The germline V gene has CDR1 MNHEY and CDR2 SVGAGI. The CDR3 totals 12 residues. The CDR3 protein is CASSQSKNEQFF. The CDR3 region has the DNA TGTGCCAGCAGCCAATCGAAGAATGAGCAGTTCTTC.

V is TRBV5-3 and J is TRBJ1-5; D may be TRBD1 (5 bases). TRBV5-3 is known as an ORF, though its function is uncertain. The CDR3 runs 14 residues. V was pared by 5 bases and J by 1 base, with 10 bases between. CDR3 nucleotides: TGTGCCAGAAGGCGGGGACGGAGCAATCAGCCCCAGCATTTT. Its protein is CARRRGRSNQPQHF.

J is TRBJ1-1 and V is TRBV3-1 (or the pseudogene TRBV3-2); D gene unclear. Germline V lookup: CDR1 LGHDT, CDR2 YNNKEL (reference sequence). V shed 1 base and J shed 2 bases, with 5 bases lying between them. The CDR3 loop spans 13 amino acids. CDR3 nucleotide sequence: TGTGCCAGCAGCCAAGGGCAAAACACTGAAGCTTTCTTT. This gives the protein CASSQGQNTEAFF.

This sequence joins TRBV11-2 and TRBJ2-6; D unresolved. Germline CDR1 reads SGHAT; CDR2 reads FQNNGV. V was shortened by 5 bases and J by 3 bases, with 8 bases between the two germline ends. The CDR3 extends over 14 amino acids. As DNA, the CDR3 is TGTGCCAGCAGCCGGGTTCGTGGGGCCAACGTCCTGACTTTC. Amino acids: CASSRVRGANVLTF.

The chain combines TRBV18 with TRBJ1-6; no firm D call. Germline CDR1 KGHSH, CDR2 LQKENI. The CDR3 runs 11 residues. The germline V and J ends were trimmed by 8 bases and 11 bases, with 10 bases remaining between them. CDR3 DNA: TGTGCCAGCCCCGCCGGGGCACCCCTCCACTTT. It is translated as CASPAGAPLHF.

V is TRBV18 and J is TRBJ2-1; possible D gene TRBD2, 9 bases. CDR1 is KGHSH and CDR2 is LQKENI in the germline V gene. The CDR3 has 18 residues. V was shortened by 4 bases and J by 2 bases, with 21 bases between the two germline ends. The CDR3 here is CASSQNRGASGTYNEQFF. Written as DNA, the CDR3 is TGTGCCAGCTCACAAAACAGGGGGGCTAGCGGGACCTACAATGAGCAGTTCTTC.

The DNA for the CDR3 is TGTGCCAGCAGCTTAGCGATAACTAGCTCTGGGGAGCTGTTTTTT. This sequence encodes CASSLAITSSGELFF. The chain links TRBV7-2 to TRBJ2-2, with a tentative D call TRBD2 (6 bases). CDR1 SGHTA and CDR2 FQGNSA come from the germline V gene. Trimming removed 0 bases at V and 8 bases at J, with 13 bases between. The CDR3 is made up of 15 amino acids.